Listed below are T cell receptor beta chains from one sample, sequenced in a study of blood T cell repertoires in COVID-19. Only in-frame clones appear in the TCRdb table, and some are missing; sequencing was by immunoSEQ multiplex PCR. Of about 210,000 clones in the sample, roughly 90% were seen once. The sequencing input was peripheral blood. The receptor source for this set is a man between 18 and 35 years old with active or convalescent COVID-19. Both conserved end residues are part of each CDR3. The D gene is left open where the match is weak. Clone sizes are given selectively: once, few, many, or a class where the clone is expanded.

size	D	V	J	DNA	CDR3
-	-	TRBV3-1/TRBV3-2	TRBJ1-2	TGTGCCAGCAGCCCGGGGCAGGGGCCTTACCTTTACTATGGCTACACCTTC	CASSPGQGPYLYYGYTF
once	-	TRBV9	TRBJ1-3	TGTGCCAGCAGCGTAGGGCAGGGGCCCAAGTCGGGCACCATATATTTT	CASSVGQGPKSGTIYF
once	-	TRBV5-1	TRBJ1-1	TGCGCCAGCAGCTTGGAGCGGGGCACTGAAGCTTTCTTT	CASSLERGTEAFF
-	-	TRBV5-6	TRBJ1-6	TGTGCCAGCAGCTCAACCGGGACATCAAGAGGGCCCCTCCACTTT	CASSSTGTSRGPLHF
few	-	TRBV5-1	TRBJ1-2	TGCGCCAGCAGCTTGGCCGGGGGAAACTATGGCTACACCTTC	CASSLAGGNYGYTF
-	-	TRBV14	TRBJ1-4	TGTGCCAGCAGCGTGGGGGCAGCAACTAATGAAAAACTGTTTTTT	CASSVGAATNEKLFF
-	-	TRBV23-1	TRBJ2-3	TGCGCCAGCAGTCAATCAGCCCCAGCGACTCTAACAGATACGCAGTATTTT	CASSQSAPATLTDTQYF
-	-	TRBV6-5	TRBJ1-4	TGTGCCAGCGGGCCGGTCACCTCAACTAATGAAAAACTGTTTTTT	CASGPVTSTNEKLFF
-	-	TRBV6-5	TRBJ1-2	TGTGCCAGCAGTTACACAGCTAACTATGGCTACACCTTC	CASSYTANYGYTF
-	TRBD2	TRBV3-1/TRBV3-2	TRBJ2-6	TGTGCCAGCAGCCAAGTCCTAGCGGGAGTGAAGTCTGGGGCCAACGTCCTGACTTTC	CASSQVLAGVKSGANVLTF
few	-	TRBV7-8	TRBJ1-5	TGTGCCAGCAGCTTAGGTCGGCGCGGTGGGAATCAGCCCCAGCATTTT	CASSLGRRGGNQPQHF
-	-	TRBV13	TRBJ2-1	TGTGCCAGCAGCTTATCCCTGAAACTAGCAGAGCAGTTCTTC	CASSLSLKLAEQFF
-	-	TRBV11-2	TRBJ1-2	TGTGCCAGCAGCTTAACAGGGAGTAACTATGGCTACACCTTC	CASSLTGSNYGYTF
-	-	TRBV9	TRBJ2-5	TGTGCCAGCAGCGTAGCGATCGGACAGTTTCAAGAGACCCAGTACTTC	CASSVAIGQFQETQYF
-	-	TRBV7-3	TRBJ2-7	TGTGCCAGCAGCTTATCAGGAGGATTTCCCTACGAGCAGTACTTC	CASSLSGGFPYEQYF
-	TRBD2	TRBV7-2	TRBJ2-7	TGTGCCAGCAGCTTAGCTGGGACTAGCGTCTACGAGCAGTACTTC	CASSLAGTSVYEQYF
-	TRBD2	TRBV5-4	TRBJ2-5	TGTGCCAGCAGCTCCGCGCGGGAGGGGCAAGAGACCCAGTACTTC	CASSSAREGQETQYF
-	-	TRBV7-8	TRBJ1-4	TGTGCCAGCAGCTTAAGCAGGGTTGGGGAAAAACTGTTTTTT	CASSLSRVGEKLFF
-	-	TRBV7-2	TRBJ1-1	TGTGCCAGCAGCTTAGTTCCCTGGACAGACGCCGGGAACACTGAAGCTTTCTTT	CASSLVPWTDAGNTEAFF
-	TRBD2	TRBV19	TRBJ2-7	TGTGCCAGTAACCCGGGAGGCCGCGGGCCCTACGAGCAGTACTTC	CASNPGGRGPYEQYF
-	-	TRBV19	TRBJ1-6	TGTGCCAGTAGTAGCCGGGACACTTATAATTCACCCCTCCACTTT	CASSSRDTYNSPLHF
-	-	TRBV5-4	TRBJ1-2	TGTGCCAGCAGCTCACAGGGAAAGTATGGCTACACCTTC	CASSSQGKYGYTF
-	TRBD1	TRBV6-5	TRBJ1-5	TGTGCCAGCAGTTCCCGACAGGGTGTCCAGCCCCAGCATTTT	CASSSRQGVQPQHF
once	-	TRBV5-4	TRBJ2-3	TGTGCCAGCAGCAGGGACTCAAAATCCACAGATACGCAGTATTTT	CASSRDSKSTDTQYF
-	-	TRBV7-2	TRBJ2-2	TGTGCCAGCGTAGGACAAGCGAACACCGGGGAGCTGTTTTTT	CASVGQANTGELFF
few	-	TRBV7-2	TRBJ2-1	TGTGCCAGCAGCTTCTTACAGGGATTTGAGCAGTTCTTC	CASSFLQGFEQFF
-	TRBD1	TRBV24-1	TRBJ2-2	TGTGCCACGGGCGGGACAGGCTTTAGCACCGGGGAGCTGTTTTTT	CATGGTGFSTGELFF
-	-	TRBV27	TRBJ2-3	TGTGCCAGCAGTGGTTCCCCCCTAATTTCGGGAACGCAGTATTTT	CASSGSPLISGTQYF
-	-	TRBV20-1	TRBJ2-5	TGCAGTGGACAGTTCCAAGAGACCCAGTACTTC	CSGQFQETQYF
-	TRBD2	TRBV4-3	TRBJ2-1	TGCGCCAGCAGCCAAGTTTGGCTAGCGGGAGTTACATCCTACAATGAGCAGTTCTTC	CASSQVWLAGVTSYNEQFF
-	-	TRBV4-1	TRBJ2-1	TGCGCCAGCAGCCAAGATTCAGGGGGCGGGGGCGTTGTGAATGAGCAGTTCTTC	CASSQDSGGGGVVNEQFF
-	TRBD1	TRBV27	TRBJ1-5	TGTGCCAGCAGTCACACGGGACAGCGGAGCAATCAGCCCCAGCATTTT	CASSHTGQRSNQPQHF
-	TRBD1	TRBV18	TRBJ1-1	TGTGCCAGCTCACCCATGACAGGGGAAGCTTTCTTT	CASSPMTGEAFF
-	-	TRBV5-1	TRBJ1-1	TGCGCCAGCACGGACAGATTGAACACTGAAGCTTTCTTT	CASTDRLNTEAFF
-	TRBD1	TRBV19	TRBJ2-5	TGTGCCAGTAGTACTCCGGGACAGGGGCCAGAGACCCAGTACTTC	CASSTPGQGPETQYF
-	-	TRBV7-3	TRBJ2-1	TGTGCCAGCAGCTTAGTCTACTACAATGAGCAGTTCTTC	CASSLVYYNEQFF
-	-	TRBV6-2/TRBV6-3	TRBJ1-2	TGTGCCAGCAGCAGAGTTTATGGCTACACCTTC	CASSRVYGYTF
once	-	TRBV7-9	TRBJ1-1	TGTGCCAGCAGCTTAGCGGAACGGGGGGCGCGGGGAGCTTTCTTT	CASSLAERGARGAFF
-	-	TRBV7-9	TRBJ1-6	TGTGCCAGCAGCTTAGTAGGACAGAAGTATAATTCACCCCTCCACTTT	CASSLVGQKYNSPLHF
-	TRBD1	TRBV28	TRBJ1-5	TGTGCCAGCAGTTCTGGACAGGGGTTCGTTCAGCCCCAGCATTTT	CASSSGQGFVQPQHF
-	-	TRBV30	TRBJ2-7	TGTGCCTGGAGTGAAAACAGGGCCGAGCAGTACTTC	CAWSENRAEQYF
-	-	TRBV7-3	TRBJ2-1	TGTGCCAGCAGCGTGGGACTGGACAATGAGCAGTTCTTC	CASSVGLDNEQFF
-	TRBD1	TRBV9	TRBJ2-5	TGTGCCAGCAGCGTAGACGGGACAGGGGGAGAGACCCAGTACTTC	CASSVDGTGGETQYF
-	TRBD1	TRBV5-1	TRBJ1-1	TGCGCCAGCAGCACAGGGACAGGGGGCGGCGGCACTGAAGCTTTCTTT	CASSTGTGGGGTEAFF
-	TRBD1	TRBV10-3	TRBJ1-2	TGTGCCATCAGTCAGGACAGGGAGTATGGTGGCTACACCTTC	CAISQDREYGGYTF
-	TRBD1	TRBV18	TRBJ1-3	TGTGCCAGCTCACGCACAGGGGGCTACCGCGGTGGAAACACCATATATTTT	CASSRTGGYRGGNTIYF
-	-	TRBV13	TRBJ1-2	TGTGCCAGCAGCTTAGGGGAGCGTAACTCCCTTTCCCCCTTTGGCTACACCTTC	CASSLGERNSLSPFGYTF
-	-	TRBV19	TRBJ2-4	TGTGCCAGTAGTGAGCGTACGGGGGTCCTTTGGGTCATTCAGTACTTC	CASSERTGVLWVIQYF
-	TRBD1	TRBV6-5	TRBJ1-5	TGTGCCAGCAGTCTCAGGGGGATAATGCAGCCCCAGCATTTT	CASSLRGIMQPQHF
-	-	TRBV4-1	TRBJ2-3	TGCGCCAGCAGCCATACCTCAGGGGATACGCAGTATTTT	CASSHTSGDTQYF
-	-	TRBV5-4	TRBJ1-1	TGTGCCAGCAGCTTGACAGGCGATGCGAACACTGAAGCTTTCTTT	CASSLTGDANTEAFF
-	-	TRBV6-6	TRBJ1-1	TGTGCCAGCAGTGGGGGACAGAACACTGAAGCTTTCTTT	CASSGGQNTEAFF
-	-	TRBV7-8	TRBJ2-7	TGTGCCAGCAGCAGTGGCCATATTTACGAGCAGTACTTC	CASSSGHIYEQYF
-	TRBD2	TRBV6-5	TRBJ2-7	TGTGCCAGCAGTTACACTAGCGGGAGCTACGAGCAGTACTTC	CASSYTSGSYEQYF